The 18 T cell receptor beta chains below come from one sample, sequenced in a study of T cells expressing NK-cell markers. TCRdb reanalyzed the 5' RACE reads and collapses them to one entry per CDR3 protein, without DNA. In total, the table holds 300,000 to 450,000 distinct CDR3 sequences. The sequenced material came from blood T cells: a sorted CD56 or NKG2C T cell subset, CD4+ or CD8+ T cells, or bulk PBMC T cells (not recorded which). The source is a man aged 18-70 years in good health.

This sequence joins TRBV3-1 and TRBJ1-2; the TCRdb call, TRBD1, lacks DNA for checking. The CDR3 is 15 residues long. Per the germline V gene, CDR1 is LGHDT and CDR2 is YNNKEL (reference sequence). CDR3 region: CASSQESGGLYGYTF.

This rearrangement joins TRBV6-5 to TRBJ1-6. CDR1 and CDR2 from the germline V gene are MNHEY and SVGAGI. The CDR3 contains 13 residues. The CDR3 region is CASSYSYGSPLHF.

The chain is built from TRBV6-1 and TRBJ2-7; checking the TCRdb D call of TRBD2 is not possible without DNA. CDR1 and CDR2 (germline): MNHNS, SASEGT. The CDR3 covers 14 residues. The CDR3 region is CASSEKGRRDEQYF.

This chain joins TRBV20-1 and TRBJ2-2; TCRdb's D call, TRBD2, is unchecked because there is no DNA. Germline CDR1 is DFQATT and CDR2 is SNEGSKA (reference sequence). This CDR3 region has 16 residues. Here the CDR3 reads CSARGSSGLNTGELFF.

This chain links TRBV14 with TRBJ2-1; TCRdb selects TRBD1, and the lack of DNA leaves this call unchecked. Germline V gene sequence: CDR1 SGHDN, CDR2 FVKESK. This CDR3 contains 16 residues. This CDR3 reads CASSQPGTGVDNEQFF.

The rearrangement uses TRBV12-3 or TRBV12-4 and TRBJ2-2. This CDR3 comprises 12 residues. CDR3: CASLPDTGELFF.

The V and J genes are TRBV7-9 and TRBJ1-6. Germline assignment: CDR1 SEHNR and CDR2 FQNEAQ (reference sequence). This CDR3 region has 15 residues. The CDR3 sequence: CASSVTGAVGATLHF.

V gene TRBV28 combines with J gene TRBJ2-7; the D call of TRBD1 rests on TCRdb alone, since no DNA is present to check it. This CDR3 is built from 14 residues. In germline, CDR1 is MDHEN, CDR2 SYDVKM. The CDR3 spells CASRRQGAPPTQYF.

The rearrangement links TRBV6-1 to TRBJ2-6; TCRdb names TRBD2, which stays unverified in the absence of DNA. The CDR3 has 15 amino acids. Germline-derived CDR1 and CDR2 are MNHNS and SASEGT. The CDR3 reads CASFTPGPGANVLTF.

This chain links TRBV4-2 with TRBJ1-1; checking the TCRdb D call of TRBD1 is not possible without DNA. The CDR3 loop spans 18 amino acids. CDR1 is LGHNA, CDR2 YNFKEQ, per germline. CDR3 sequence: CASSPGTMGSQDNTEAFF.

This rearrangement joins TRBV30 to TRBJ2-1; the D gene TCRdb calls, TRBD2, cannot be checked with no DNA. Germline V gene sequence: CDR1 GTSNPN, CDR2 SVGIG (reference sequence). The CDR3 totals 15 residues. The CDR3 here is CACLLLAGGHNEQFF.

This rearrangement joins TRBV6-1 to TRBJ2-1; without DNA, the TCRdb call of TRBD1 cannot be checked. The CDR3 covers 13 residues. Germline-derived CDR1 and CDR2 are MNHNS and SASEGT. The chain's CDR3 is CAVAPTGDNEQFF.

The chain uses TRBV10-3 and TRBJ1-2. The CDR3 runs to 13 residues. The germline V gene has CDR1 ENHRY and CDR2 SYGVKD. The CDR3 region is CAISVSPRYGYTF.

V usage is TRBV6-1 and J usage is TRBJ2-2; TCRdb lists TRBD1, though no DNA is available to test this call. From germline, CDR1 is MNHNS and CDR2 SASEGT. CDR3 length equals 17 residues. The CDR3 loop reads CASTRDADRIYTGELFF.

V usage is TRBV3-1 and J usage is TRBJ1-4. From germline, CDR1 is LGHDT and CDR2 YNNKEL (reference sequence). The CDR3 totals 16 residues. Here the CDR3 reads CASSQLWRAGGEKLFF.

The V and J genes are TRBV6-2 or TRBV6-3 and TRBJ1-2. The CDR3 extends over 12 amino acids. CDR1 and CDR2 from the germline V gene are MNHEY and SVGEGT. CDR3 region: CASSSEAYGYTF.

The V and J genes are TRBV12-3 or TRBV12-4 and TRBJ2-5; TCRdb calls TRBD1, which cannot be checked without DNA. CDR3 length: 14 residues. The CDR3 protein is CASTRVGTQETQYF.

This chain connects TRBV18 to TRBJ2-1; TCRdb names TRBD2, which stays unverified in the absence of DNA. CDR3 size: 19 residues. Germline lookup yields CDR1 KGHSH and CDR2 LQKENI. The CDR3 loop is CASSPFYDYGGGYRNEQFF.